Presented here are 10 T cell receptor beta chains from one specimen sequenced in a study of blood T cell repertoires in COVID-19. Measured with immunoSEQ multiplex PCR; TCRdb has only the in-frame clones, and not every one. This sample has under 60,000 clones, with less than 80% found just once. The sample taken for sequencing was peripheral blood. All receptors derive from an older man with acute or convalescent COVID-19.

J is TRBJ2-7 and V is TRBV29-1, with D tentatively TRBD1 (6 bases). Germline V gives CDR1 SQVTM, CDR2 ANQGSEA. The CDR3 is made up of 11 amino acids. The ends were cut back, 6 bases at V and 5 bases at J, with 11 bases in the middle. This CDR3 is CSVSKGDEQYF. DNA of the CDR3: TGCAGCGTGAGCAAGGGGGACGAGCAGTACTTC.

The V and J genes are TRBV5-1 and TRBJ2-5, with D maybe TRBD2 (5 bases). V gave up 0 bases and J gave up 10 bases, with 13 bases separating them. Germline CDR1 is SGHRS and CDR2 is YFSETQ. CDR3 length: 13 residues. The CDR3 protein is CASSLEDSGDQYF. CDR3 bases: TGCGCCAGCAGCTTGGAGGACTCTGGGGACCAGTACTTC.

The V gene is TRBV11-3, the J gene TRBJ2-1; 7 positions agree with TRBD2. Trimming cost V 7 bases and J 5 bases; bases outside gene matches: 11. CDR3 length: 15 residues. Germline V gene lookup returns CDR1 SGHNT and CDR2 YENEEA. As DNA, the CDR3 is TGTGCCAGCACCCGAGAGGCGGGAGCGGACAATGAGCAGTTCTTC. This encodes CASTREAGADNEQFF.

The chain employs TRBV29-1 and TRBJ2-1, with D maybe TRBD2 (6 bases). Germline V gives CDR1 SQVTM, CDR2 ANQGSEA. Trimming shortened V by 3 bases and J by 8 bases, and 14 bases separated the two germline ends. CDR3 length: 13 residues. CDR3 residues: CSVEGWAGYEQFF. The CDR3 DNA reads TGCAGCGTTGAGGGTTGGGCGGGGTATGAGCAGTTCTTC.

This chain links TRBV13 with TRBJ1-6, with D uncertain. This CDR3 is 12 amino acids long. The germline CDR1 and CDR2 sequences are PRHDT and FYEKMQ (reference sequence). The V and J ends lost 6 bases and 6 bases respectively, with 6 bases between them. CDR3 coding DNA: TGTGCCAGCAGTCGGGTTAATTCACCCCTCCACTTT. This encodes CASSRVNSPLHF.

The V gene is TRBV27, the J gene TRBJ2-1; 8 nucleotides agree with TRBD2. Per the germline V gene, CDR1 is MNHEY and CDR2 is SMNVEV (reference sequence). After removal of 5 bases from V and 5 bases from J, the junction contained 17 bases not matched to a gene. The CDR3 loop spans 18 amino acids. The CDR3 sequence is CASSLRQSGVAGNNEQFF. As DNA, the CDR3 is TGTGCCAGCAGTCTACGACAGTCGGGGGTAGCGGGAAACAATGAGCAGTTCTTC.

V is TRBV5-8 and J is TRBJ2-4; TRBD2 matches 7 bases. Germline trimming cut 0 bases from V and 2 bases from J; bases unmatched to any gene: 5. The germline V gene has CDR1 SGHTS and CDR2 YDEGEE. CDR3 size: 16 residues. This CDR3 reads CASSLVRETPKNIQYF. In DNA, the CDR3 is TGTGCCAGCAGCTTGGTGCGGGAGACCCCCAAAAACATTCAGTACTTC.

This sequence joins TRBV6-5 and TRBJ1-2; 8 nucleotides align to TRBD1. This CDR3 contains 15 residues. From germline, CDR1 is MNHEY and CDR2 SVGAGI. V gave up 6 bases and J gave up 4 bases; unmatched junction bases: 10. CDR3 in DNA: TGTGCCAGCAGAGGCGGGACAGGAGTTTCCTATGGCTACACCTTC. It translates to CASRGGTGVSYGYTF.

This clone has only one observation. This chain connects TRBV23-1 to TRBJ1-2; 7 bases align to TRBD1. TRBV23-1 is classed as an ORF, of uncertain function. V was clipped by 8 bases and J by 6 bases; unmatched bases: 6. The CDR3 sequence is 12 residues long. CDR3 residues: CASPQGGNGYTF. CDR3 coding DNA: TGCGCCAGCCCCCAGGGGGGAAATGGCTACACCTTC.

The chain recombines TRBV11-3 with TRBJ2-3; the match to TRBD2 covers 10 bases. The length of the CDR3 is 17 residues. Germline assignment: CDR1 SGHNT and CDR2 YENEEA. Germline trimming cut 0 bases from V and 4 bases from J; bases unmatched to any gene: 7. CDR3 in DNA: TGTGCCAGCAGCTTAGATGCTAGCGGGAGTCTGGCAGATACGCAGTATTTT. Translation gives CASSLDASGSLADTQYF.